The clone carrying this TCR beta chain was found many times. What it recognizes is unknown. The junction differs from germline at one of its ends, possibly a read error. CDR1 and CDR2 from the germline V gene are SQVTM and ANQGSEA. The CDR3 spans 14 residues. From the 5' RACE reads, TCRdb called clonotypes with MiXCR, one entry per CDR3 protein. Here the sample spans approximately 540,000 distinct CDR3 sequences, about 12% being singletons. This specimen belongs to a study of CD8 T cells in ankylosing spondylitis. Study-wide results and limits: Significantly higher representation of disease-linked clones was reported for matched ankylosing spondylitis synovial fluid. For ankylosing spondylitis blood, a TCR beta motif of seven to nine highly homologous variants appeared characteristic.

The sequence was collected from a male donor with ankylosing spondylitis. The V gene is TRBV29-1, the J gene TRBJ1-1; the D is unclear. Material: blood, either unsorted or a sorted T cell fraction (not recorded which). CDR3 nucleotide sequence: TGCAGCGTTCAAGAGGGTGCAGTCGCCACTGAAGCTTTCTTT. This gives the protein CSVQEGAVATEAFF.